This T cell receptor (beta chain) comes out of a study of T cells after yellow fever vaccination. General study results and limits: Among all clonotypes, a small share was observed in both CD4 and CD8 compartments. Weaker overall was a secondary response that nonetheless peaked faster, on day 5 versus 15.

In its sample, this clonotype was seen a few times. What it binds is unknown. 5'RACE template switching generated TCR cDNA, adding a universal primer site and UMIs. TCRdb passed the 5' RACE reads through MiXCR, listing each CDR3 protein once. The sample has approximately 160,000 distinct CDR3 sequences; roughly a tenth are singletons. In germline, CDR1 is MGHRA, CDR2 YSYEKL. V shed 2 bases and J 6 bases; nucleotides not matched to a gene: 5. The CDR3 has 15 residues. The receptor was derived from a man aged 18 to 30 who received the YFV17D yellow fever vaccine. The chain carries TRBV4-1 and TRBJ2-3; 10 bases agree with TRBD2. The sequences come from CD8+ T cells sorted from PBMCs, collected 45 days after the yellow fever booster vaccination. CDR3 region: CASSQLAGEVDTQYF. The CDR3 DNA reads TGCGCCAGCAGCCAACTAGCGGGGGAGGTGGATACGCAGTATTTT.